The 18 T cell receptor beta chains below come from one sample, sequenced in a study of shared clonotypes between healthy human individuals. Assay used: immunoSEQ multiplex PCR; TCRdb lists only in-frame clones, some missing. The sample includes 85,000 to 100,000 clones, approximately 61% of them seen just once. Sequenced input: memory CD8+ T cells sorted from blood. Subset given: CD45RO+ cells pooled with CCR7-negative TemRA cells. Receptor source: a man aged 30-40 years in good health.

CDR3 residues: CASSPRGNEQYF. In DNA form, the CDR3 reads TGTGCCAGCAGCCCCCGGGGTAACGAGCAGTACTTC. This rearrangement joins TRBV5-4 to TRBJ2-7, with D maybe TRBD2 (5 bases). The germline CDR1 and CDR2 sequences are SGHNT and YYREEE (reference sequence). The CDR3 contains 12 residues. The V end was cut by 4 bases, the J end by 5 bases, with 10 bases between.

J is TRBJ2-7 and V is TRBV11-2, with TRBD1 identical over 8 bases. Trimming took 7 bases from V and 6 from J; bases not matched to a gene: 8. Germline CDR1 is SGHAT and CDR2 is FQNNGV. The CDR3 is 13 residues long. The CDR3 DNA is TGTGCCAGCACCCTGGGACAGGCGTTCGAGCAGTACTTC. Translating gives CASTLGQAFEQYF.

The chain links TRBV4-3 to TRBJ1-4, with 9 positions matching TRBD1. Losses at the gene ends were 0 bases for V and 8 bases for J; bases not matched to a gene: 7. The CDR3 length is 16 residues. The germline CDR1 and CDR2 sequences are LGHNA and YSLEER. CDR3 DNA: TGCGCCAGCAGCCAAGATCACGGGACAGGGAGCGAAAAACTGTTTTTT. The encoded protein is CASSQDHGTGSEKLFF.

CDR3 loop: CASPGGPGNEQFF. The CDR3 DNA follows: TGTGCCAGCCCAGGGGGACCGGGGAATGAGCAGTTCTTC. V gene TRBV28 combines with J gene TRBJ2-1; 7 bases agree with TRBD1. Germline V gene sequence: CDR1 MDHEN, CDR2 SYDVKM. Trimming removed 8 bases from V and 7 bases from J; junction bases left unmatched: 8. The CDR3 consists of 13 residues. Based on the CDR3 plus reference TRBV28 and TRBJ2-1, the full variable domain is DVKVTQSSRYLVKRTGEKVFLECVQDMDHENMFWYRQDPGLGLRLIYFSYDVKMKEKGDIPEGYSVSREKKERFSLILESASTNQTSMYLCASPGGPGNEQFFGPGTRLTVL.

CDR3 in amino acids: CAWSVLSDTIYF. The CDR3 region has the DNA TGTGCCTGGAGTGTTCTGTCGGACACCATATATTTT. This chain joins TRBV30 and TRBJ1-3, with D uncertain. Trimming took 0 bases from V and 8 from J, leaving 8 bases between them. The germline CDR1 and CDR2 sequences are GTSNPN and SVGIG (reference sequence). The CDR3 has 12 amino acids.

This chain connects TRBV11-2 to TRBJ2-1, with D possibly TRBD2 on 5 matching bases. This CDR3 has 15 amino acids. Deletions cut 4 bases from V and 7 bases from J, with 17 bases between. Germline V gives CDR1 SGHAT, CDR2 FQNNGV. CDR3 residues: CASSSPRRNRNEQFF. For the CDR3, the DNA is TGTGCCAGCAGCTCCCCCCGGAGGAATAGAAATGAGCAGTTCTTC.

The chain carries TRBV5-1 and TRBJ2-7; a possible D gene is TRBD2 (6 bases). Germline CDR1 reads SGHRS; CDR2 reads YFSETQ. Trimming removed 0 bases from V and 1 base from J, with 8 bases in between. The CDR3 is 14 residues long. CDR3 amino acids: CASSLGDSSYEQYF. In DNA, the CDR3 is TGCGCCAGCAGCTTGGGGGACTCGTCCTACGAGCAGTACTTC.

The chain links TRBV28 to TRBJ2-7; 11 nucleotides line up with TRBD2. The CDR3 has 16 amino acids. Germline-derived CDR1 and CDR2 are MDHEN and SYDVKM. V was clipped by 5 bases and J by 0 bases; unmatched bases: 6. CDR3 sequence (DNA): TGTGCCAGCAGTCCCTCTAGCGGGAGGAACTCCTACGAGCAGTACTTC. The encoded protein is CASSPSSGRNSYEQYF.

V gene TRBV30 combines with J gene TRBJ1-1; D is perhaps TRBD1 (5 bases). V was shortened by 2 bases and J by 12 bases, with 19 bases between the two germline ends. Germline-derived CDR1 and CDR2 are GTSNPN and SVGIG (reference sequence). This CDR3 comprises 13 residues. CDR3 sequence (DNA): TGTGCCTGGAGTCCGGGGGACCCGAGGGCATCTTTCTTT. Translation: CAWSPGDPRASFF.

The genes are TRBV7-9 and TRBJ2-1; D not resolved. V shed 1 base and J shed 0 bases, with 10 bases lying between them. The CDR3 runs to 16 residues. Germline values: CDR1 SEHNR, CDR2 FQNEAQ (reference sequence). The CDR3 spells CASSLVPVSSYNEQFF. The CDR3 nucleotides are TGTGCCAGCAGCTTAGTTCCGGTAAGCTCCTACAATGAGCAGTTCTTC.

This clone was seen more than once but under ten times. The chain joins TRBV9 to TRBJ2-7, with a weak D call TRBD1 (5 bases). The CDR3 has 15 residues. From germline, CDR1 is SGDLS and CDR2 YYNGEE. Trimming left V 0 bases short and J 5 bases short, with 15 bases between. Written as DNA, the CDR3 is TGTGCCAGCAGCGTAGGTTTTGGGCAGGGTAACGAGCAGTACTTC. Protein sequence: CASSVGFGQGNEQYF. The full variable domain, its missing parts supplied by reference TRBV9 and TRBJ2-7, is DSGVTQTPKHLITATGQRVTLRCSPRSGDLSVYWYQQSLDQGLQFLIQYYNGEERAKGNILERFSAQQFPDLHSELNLSSLELGDSALYFCASSVGFGQGNEQYFGPGTRLTVT.

This clone was seen more than once but under ten times. The chain has TRBV16 and TRBJ1-3; a possible D gene is TRBD1 (6 bases). Trimming shortened V by 4 bases and J by 2 bases, and 12 bases separated the two germline ends. Germline V CDR1 and CDR2: KGHSY, FQNENV. This CDR3 comprises 15 residues. DNA for the CDR3: TGTGCCAGCAGCCGTACAGGGAAAACTGGAAACACCATATATTTT. Protein: CASSRTGKTGNTIYF.

The chain has TRBV27 and TRBJ2-1; 7 positions agree with TRBD1. With 5 bases clipped from V and 4 bases from J, the junction kept 5 bases outside the gene matches. The germline CDR1 and CDR2 sequences are MNHEY and SMNVEV (reference sequence). The CDR3 spans 14 residues. CDR3 in amino acids: CASSLGDSYNEQFF. DNA for the CDR3: TGTGCCAGCAGTCTAGGGGACAGTTACAATGAGCAGTTCTTC.

The genes are TRBV18 and TRBJ2-3; possibly TRBD2 for D (6 bases). Trimming took off 3 bases at V and 1 base at J, with 11 bases between the two ends. CDR1 and CDR2 (germline): KGHSH, LQKENI. CDR3 length: 15 residues. This CDR3 reads CASSPNSGGTDTQYF. The CDR3 DNA follows: TGTGCCAGCTCACCTAATAGCGGAGGCACAGATACGCAGTATTTT.

The rearrangement uses TRBV18 and TRBJ1-5, with a weak D call TRBD1 (5 bases). There are 13 residues in the CDR3. V lost 8 bases, J lost 4 bases, and 12 bases lay in between. Germline V gene sequence: CDR1 KGHSH, CDR2 LQKENI. In nucleotides, the CDR3 is TGTGCCAGCACGATACAGGAAAATCAGCCCCAGCATTTT. Translating it yields CASTIQENQPQHF.

This clone was found many times. V is TRBV6-5 and J is TRBJ2-7; a possible D gene is TRBD2 (5 bases). V dropped 2 bases and J dropped 2 bases, with 7 bases sitting between them. CDR3 length: 13 residues. The germline V gene has CDR1 MNHEY and CDR2 SVGAGI. In nucleotides, the CDR3 is TGTGCCAGCAGTTACCTCGGGGCCTACGAGCAGTACTTC. Protein: CASSYLGAYEQYF.

The genes are TRBV10-3 and TRBJ2-7, with TRBD1 matching 7 bases. There are 13 residues in the CDR3. J gave up 3 bases and V 3 bases, and 2 bases lay outside the gene matches. Germline assignment: CDR1 ENHRY and CDR2 SYGVKD. CDR3 nucleotides: TGTGCCATCAGTGAAGACAGGGTCTACGAGCAGTACTTC. This encodes CAISEDRVYEQYF.

This rearrangement joins TRBV6-1 to TRBJ2-3; TRBD2 might be the D (6 bases). Germline CDR1 and CDR2: MNHNS and SASEGT. Trimming cost V 2 bases and J 4 bases, with 13 bases left between them. The CDR3 consists of 15 residues. The CDR3 spells CASSESPGVADTQYF. In nucleotides, the CDR3 is TGTGCCAGCAGTGAATCCCCGGGAGTGGCAGATACGCAGTATTTT.